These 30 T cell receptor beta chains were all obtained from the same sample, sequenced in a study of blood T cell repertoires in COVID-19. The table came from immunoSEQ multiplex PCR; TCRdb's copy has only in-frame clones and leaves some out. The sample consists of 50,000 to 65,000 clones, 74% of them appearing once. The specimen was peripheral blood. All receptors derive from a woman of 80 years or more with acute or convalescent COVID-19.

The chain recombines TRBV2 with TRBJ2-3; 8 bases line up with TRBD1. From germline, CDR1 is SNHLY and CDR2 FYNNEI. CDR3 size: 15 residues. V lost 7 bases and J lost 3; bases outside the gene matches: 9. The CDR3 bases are TGTGCCAGCAACCTCGGGACAGGACGTACAGATACGCAGTATTTT. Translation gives CASNLGTGRTDTQYF.

The CDR3 DNA sequence: TGTGCCAGCAGCCCTGGAAGGGCCGGGGGGGCAACTAATGAAAAACTGTTTTTT. Residues: CASSPGRAGGATNEKLFF. The chain has TRBV5-8 and TRBJ1-4; weak D call: TRBD1 (5 bases). This CDR3 region has 18 residues. Between the trimmed V and J ends, which lost 4 bases and 0 bases, there was a span of 19 bases. Germline V gives CDR1 SGHTS, CDR2 YDEGEE.

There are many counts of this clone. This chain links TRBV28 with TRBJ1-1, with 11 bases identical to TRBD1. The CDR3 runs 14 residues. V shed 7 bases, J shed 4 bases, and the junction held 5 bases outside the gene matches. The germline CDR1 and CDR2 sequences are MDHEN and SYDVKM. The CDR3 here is CASIKGQGGTEAFF. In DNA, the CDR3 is TGTGCCAGCATTAAGGGACAGGGGGGCACTGAAGCTTTCTTT. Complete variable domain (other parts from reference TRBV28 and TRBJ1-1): DVKVTQSSRYLVKRTGEKVFLECVQDMDHENMFWYRQDPGLGLRLIYFSYDVKMKEKGDIPEGYSVSREKKERFSLILESASTNQTSMYLCASIKGQGGTEAFFGQGTRLTVV.

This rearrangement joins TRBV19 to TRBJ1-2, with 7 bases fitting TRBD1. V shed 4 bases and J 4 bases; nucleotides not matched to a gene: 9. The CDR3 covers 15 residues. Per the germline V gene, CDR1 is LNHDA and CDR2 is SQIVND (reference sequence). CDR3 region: CASSNDRDLLYGYTF. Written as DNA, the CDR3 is TGTGCCAGTAGTAACGACAGGGACCTTCTCTATGGCTACACCTTC.

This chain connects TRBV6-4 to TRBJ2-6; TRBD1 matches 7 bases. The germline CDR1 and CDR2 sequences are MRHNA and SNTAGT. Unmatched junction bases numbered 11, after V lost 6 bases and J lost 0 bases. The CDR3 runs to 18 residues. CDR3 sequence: CASSVQGQDDSGANVLTF. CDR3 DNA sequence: TGTGCCAGCAGCGTGCAAGGACAGGATGACTCTGGGGCCAACGTCCTGACTTTC.

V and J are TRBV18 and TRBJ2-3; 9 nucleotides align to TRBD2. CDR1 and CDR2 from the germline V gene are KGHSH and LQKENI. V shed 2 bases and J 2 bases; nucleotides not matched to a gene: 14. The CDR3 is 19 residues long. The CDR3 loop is CASSPRGSGSRSSTDTQYF. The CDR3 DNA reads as TGTGCCAGCTCACCAAGGGGTAGCGGGAGCCGATCTTCCACAGATACGCAGTATTTT.

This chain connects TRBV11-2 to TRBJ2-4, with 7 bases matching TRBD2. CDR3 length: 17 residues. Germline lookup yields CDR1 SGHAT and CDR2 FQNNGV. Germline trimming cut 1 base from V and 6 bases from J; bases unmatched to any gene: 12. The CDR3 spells CASSLGTPGGSRNIQYF. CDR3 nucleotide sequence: TGTGCCAGCAGCTTAGGGACCCCTGGCGGGAGCCGAAACATTCAGTACTTC.

CDR3 bases: TGTGCCAGCAGAACCCGGGACTATACCGGGGAGCTGTTTTTT. It codes for CASRTRDYTGELFF. The chain employs TRBV28 and TRBJ2-2, with 7 nucleotides matching TRBD2. This CDR3 is built from 14 residues. The V and J ends lost 6 bases and 5 bases, in that order; junction bases with no gene match: 6. Germline V gene sequence: CDR1 MDHEN, CDR2 SYDVKM.

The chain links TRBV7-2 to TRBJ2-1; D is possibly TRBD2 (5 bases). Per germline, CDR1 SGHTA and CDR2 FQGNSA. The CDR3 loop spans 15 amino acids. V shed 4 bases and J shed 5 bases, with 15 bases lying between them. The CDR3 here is CASSSWGSDHNEQFF. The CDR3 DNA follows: TGTGCCAGCAGCTCGTGGGGTAGCGACCACAATGAGCAGTTCTTC.

CDR3 DNA sequence: TGTGCCAGCAGGACCGGGACACAGAGTTCCTACGAGCAGTACTTC. This translates into CASRTGTQSSYEQYF. The V and J genes are TRBV28 and TRBJ2-7; tentative D call: TRBD1 (6 bases). Trimming stripped 6 bases from V and 1 base from J, with 16 bases between. Germline CDR1 MDHEN, CDR2 SYDVKM. The CDR3 covers 15 residues.

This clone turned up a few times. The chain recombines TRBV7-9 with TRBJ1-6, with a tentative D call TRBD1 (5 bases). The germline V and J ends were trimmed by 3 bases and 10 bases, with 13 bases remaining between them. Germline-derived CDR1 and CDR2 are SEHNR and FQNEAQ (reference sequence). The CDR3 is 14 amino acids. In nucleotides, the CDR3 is TGTGCCAGCAGCTTCACGGGGGGAGAATCACCCCTCCACTTT. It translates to CASSFTGGESPLHF.

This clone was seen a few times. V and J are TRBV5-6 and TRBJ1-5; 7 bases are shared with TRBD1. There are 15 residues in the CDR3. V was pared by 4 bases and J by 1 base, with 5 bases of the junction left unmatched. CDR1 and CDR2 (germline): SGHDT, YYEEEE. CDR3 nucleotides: TGTGCCAGCAGCACAACAGGGGTGAGCAATCAGCCCCAGCATTTT. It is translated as CASSTTGVSNQPQHF.

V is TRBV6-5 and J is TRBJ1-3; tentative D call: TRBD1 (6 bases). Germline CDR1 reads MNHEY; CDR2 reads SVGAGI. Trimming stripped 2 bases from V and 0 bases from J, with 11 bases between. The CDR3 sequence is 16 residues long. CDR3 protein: CASSYQGPSSGNTIYF. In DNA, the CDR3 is TGTGCCAGCAGTTACCAGGGGCCGAGCTCTGGAAACACCATATATTTT.

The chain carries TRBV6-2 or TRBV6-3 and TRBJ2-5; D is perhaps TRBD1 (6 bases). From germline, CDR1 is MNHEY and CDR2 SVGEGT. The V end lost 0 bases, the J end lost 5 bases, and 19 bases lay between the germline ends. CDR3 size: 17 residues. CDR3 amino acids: CASSYSAGTPGRETQYF. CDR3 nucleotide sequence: TGTGCCAGCAGTTACTCGGCCGGGACACCGGGGCGGGAGACCCAGTACTTC.

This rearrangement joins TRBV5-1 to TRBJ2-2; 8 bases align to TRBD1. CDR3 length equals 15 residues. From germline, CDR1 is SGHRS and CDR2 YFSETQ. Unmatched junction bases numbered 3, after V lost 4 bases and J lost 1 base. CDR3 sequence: CASSKGTGNTGELFF. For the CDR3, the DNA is TGCGCCAGCAGCAAGGGGACAGGGAACACCGGGGAGCTGTTTTTT.

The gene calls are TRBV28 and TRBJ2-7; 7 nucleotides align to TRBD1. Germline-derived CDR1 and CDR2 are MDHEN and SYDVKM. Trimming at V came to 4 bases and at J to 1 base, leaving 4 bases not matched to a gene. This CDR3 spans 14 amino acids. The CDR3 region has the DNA TGTGCCAGCAGTTCCCCGGGACAGTCCTACGAGCAGTACTTC. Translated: CASSSPGQSYEQYF.

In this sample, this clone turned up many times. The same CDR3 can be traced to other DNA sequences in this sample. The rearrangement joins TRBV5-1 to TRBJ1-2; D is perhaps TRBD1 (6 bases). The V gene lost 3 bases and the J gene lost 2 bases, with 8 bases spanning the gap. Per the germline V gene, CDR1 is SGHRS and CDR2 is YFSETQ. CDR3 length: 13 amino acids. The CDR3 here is CASSSTGNYGYTF. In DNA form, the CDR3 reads TGCGCCAGCAGCTCTACAGGGAACTATGGCTACACCTTC.

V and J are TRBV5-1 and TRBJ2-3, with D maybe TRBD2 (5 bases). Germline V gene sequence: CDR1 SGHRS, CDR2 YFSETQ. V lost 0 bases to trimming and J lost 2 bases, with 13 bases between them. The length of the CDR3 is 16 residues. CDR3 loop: CASSLAPARATDTQYF. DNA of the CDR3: TGCGCCAGCAGCTTGGCCCCGGCGCGGGCCACAGATACGCAGTATTTT.

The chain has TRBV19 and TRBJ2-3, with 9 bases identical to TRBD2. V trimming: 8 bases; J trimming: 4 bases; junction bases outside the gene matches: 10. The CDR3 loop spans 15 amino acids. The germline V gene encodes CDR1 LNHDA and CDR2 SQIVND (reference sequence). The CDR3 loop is CASSLGGRAADTQYF. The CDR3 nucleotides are TGTGCCAGTTCGTTAGGCGGGAGGGCCGCAGATACGCAGTATTTT.

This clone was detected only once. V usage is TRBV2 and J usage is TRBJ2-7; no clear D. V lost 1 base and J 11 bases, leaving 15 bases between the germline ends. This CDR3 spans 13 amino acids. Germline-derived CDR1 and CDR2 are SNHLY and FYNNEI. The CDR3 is CASSEVGAVREYF. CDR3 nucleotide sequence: TGTGCCAGCAGTGAAGTGGGCGCCGTTCGAGAGTACTTC.

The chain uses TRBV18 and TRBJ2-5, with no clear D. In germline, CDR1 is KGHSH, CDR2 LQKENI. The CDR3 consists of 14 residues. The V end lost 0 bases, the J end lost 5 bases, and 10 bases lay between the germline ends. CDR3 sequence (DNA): TGTGCCAGCTCACCACCTACCCCCAGGGAGACCCAGTACTTC. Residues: CASSPPTPRETQYF.

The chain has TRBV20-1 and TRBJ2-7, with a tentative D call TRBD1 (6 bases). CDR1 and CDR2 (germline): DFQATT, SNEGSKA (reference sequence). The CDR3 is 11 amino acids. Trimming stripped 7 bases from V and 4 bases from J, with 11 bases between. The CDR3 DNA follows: TGCAGTGTCACCCAGGGGTACGAGCAGTACTTC. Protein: CSVTQGYEQYF.

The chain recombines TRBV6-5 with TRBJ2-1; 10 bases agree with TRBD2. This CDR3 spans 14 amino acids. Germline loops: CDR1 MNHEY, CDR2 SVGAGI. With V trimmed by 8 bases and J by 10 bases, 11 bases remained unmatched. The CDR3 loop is CASGKLAGEKEQFF. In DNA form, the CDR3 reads TGTGCCAGCGGTAAGCTAGCGGGAGAAAAGGAGCAGTTCTTC.

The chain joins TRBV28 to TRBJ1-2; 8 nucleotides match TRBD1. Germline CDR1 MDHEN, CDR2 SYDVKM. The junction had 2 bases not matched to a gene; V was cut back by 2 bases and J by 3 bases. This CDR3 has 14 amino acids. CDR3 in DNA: TGTGCCAGCAGTTTAAACAGGGGGGACTATGGCTACACCTTC. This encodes CASSLNRGDYGYTF.

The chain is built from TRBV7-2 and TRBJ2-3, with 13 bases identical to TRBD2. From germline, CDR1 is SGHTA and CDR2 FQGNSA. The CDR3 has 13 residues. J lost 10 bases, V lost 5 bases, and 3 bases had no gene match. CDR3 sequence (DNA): TGTGCCAGCAGCGGGGGACTAGCGGGATCGCAGTATTTT. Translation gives CASSGGLAGSQYF.

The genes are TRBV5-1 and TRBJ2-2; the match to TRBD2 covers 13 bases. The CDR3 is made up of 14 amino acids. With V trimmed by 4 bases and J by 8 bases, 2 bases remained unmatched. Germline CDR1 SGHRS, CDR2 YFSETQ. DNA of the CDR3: TGCGCCAGCAGCAAGGGACTAGCGGGAGGGGAGCTGTTTTTT. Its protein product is CASSKGLAGGELFF.

The CDR3 sequence is CASSVMGTAGDTQYF. The CDR3 coding sequence is TGTGCCAGCAGTGTGATGGGGACAGCCGGAGATACGCAGTATTTT. The J gene is TRBJ2-3, the V gene TRBV6-4, with 7 positions matching TRBD1. Per the germline V gene, CDR1 is MRHNA and CDR2 is SNTAGT. With V trimmed by 4 bases and J by 5 bases, 9 bases remained unmatched. The CDR3 has 15 residues.

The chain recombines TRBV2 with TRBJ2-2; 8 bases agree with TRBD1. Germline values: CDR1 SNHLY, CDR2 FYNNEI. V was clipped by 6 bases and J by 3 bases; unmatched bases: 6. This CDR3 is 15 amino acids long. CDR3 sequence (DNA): TGTGCCAGCAGGAGGACAGGGACCGACACCGGGGAGCTGTTTTTT. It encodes CASRRTGTDTGELFF.

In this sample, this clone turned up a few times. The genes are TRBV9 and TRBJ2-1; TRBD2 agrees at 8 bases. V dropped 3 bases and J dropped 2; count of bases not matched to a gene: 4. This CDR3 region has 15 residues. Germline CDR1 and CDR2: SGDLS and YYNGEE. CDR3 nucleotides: TGTGCCAGCAGCGCGGGACTAGACGCCTACAATGAGCAGTTCTTC. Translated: CASSAGLDAYNEQFF.

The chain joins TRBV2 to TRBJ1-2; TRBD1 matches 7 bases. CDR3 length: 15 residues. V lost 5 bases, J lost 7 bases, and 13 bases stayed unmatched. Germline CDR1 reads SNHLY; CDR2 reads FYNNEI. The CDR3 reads CASSRLGDRVGGYTF. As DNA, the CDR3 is TGTGCCAGCAGTCGTTTGGGAGACAGGGTGGGTGGCTACACCTTC.